The 16 T cell receptor beta chains listed next were all sequenced from one sample in a study of early T cells in non-severe SARS-CoV-2 infection (dated by TCRdb to the early 2020s). The library was obtained by 5' RACE. The run used a NextSeq 500. TCRdb redid the processing of the public reads, applying fastp at Q25 and MiXCR, and retained in-frame beta chains. CDR3 protein duplicates are merged, each entry listing the most common genes and DNA. The sample contains around 44,000 distinct CDR3 sequences, about 7.4% of them found a single time. Jointly, the top ten make up 5.8% of the sample. Sequencing was done on a sample of whole blood. Every receptor here comes from an adult who was a healthcare worker with PCR-confirmed SARS-CoV-2 infection or an uninfected control (not recorded which).

This clonotype was counted ten times or more. The chain combines TRBV2 with TRBJ2-5; 7 nucleotides match TRBD1. The J segment lost 0 bases and the V segment lost 3 bases, leaving 4 bases of the junction unmatched. The length of the CDR3 is 15 residues. CDR1 SNHLY and CDR2 FYNNEI come from the germline V gene. The DNA of the CDR3 is TGTGCCAGCAGTGAGGACAGGCTACACCAAGAGACCCAGTACTTC. Its protein product is CASSEDRLHQETQYF.

There are a few counts of this clonotype. This chain uses TRBV5-4 with TRBJ2-1; TRBD1 agrees at 8 bases. The CDR3 length is 14 residues. V lost 5 bases to trimming and J lost 4 bases; unmatched junction nucleotides: 5. From germline, CDR1 is SGHNT and CDR2 YYREEE (reference sequence). In DNA, the CDR3 is TGTGCCAGCAGGTCGGACAGGGAATACAATGAGCAGTTCTTC. Protein product: CASRSDREYNEQFF.

This clonotype was seen repeatedly, ten times or more. The chain combines TRBV6-4 with TRBJ2-1, with D tentatively TRBD2 (5 bases). The CDR3 length is 14 residues. Trimming stripped 3 bases from V and 6 bases from J, with 12 bases between. Germline loops: CDR1 MRHNA, CDR2 SNTAGT. Here the CDR3 reads CASSEGPGGNEQFF. In DNA, the CDR3 is TGTGCCAGCAGTGAGGGCCCCGGAGGCAATGAGCAGTTCTTC.

This clonotype was seen repeatedly, ten times or more. This rearrangement joins TRBV27 to TRBJ2-5; D unclear. The germline V gene encodes CDR1 MNHEY and CDR2 SMNVEV (reference sequence). CDR3 length equals 14 residues. Trimming took off 2 bases at V and 1 base at J, with 8 bases between the two ends. The CDR3 DNA sequence: TGTGCCAGCAGTTTAGGCTCCATCCAAGAGACCCAGTACTTC. It translates to CASSLGSIQETQYF.

This sequence joins TRBV27 and TRBJ2-1; no clear D. The CDR3 is 14 residues long. The ends were cut back, 6 bases at V and 0 bases at J, with 9 bases in the middle. The germline V gene encodes CDR1 MNHEY and CDR2 SMNVEV (reference sequence). CDR3 region: CASRKVSSYNEQFF. The CDR3 region has the DNA TGTGCCAGCAGAAAAGTTAGCTCCTACAATGAGCAGTTCTTC.

Turning to this clonotype: Since no conserved phenylalanine or tryptophan closes the CDR3, a read error is the likely cause. V and J are TRBV19 and TRBJ1-2, with D unclear. The CDR3 sequence is 14 residues long. Germline V gene data show CDR1 as LNHDA and CDR2 as SQIVND (reference sequence). CDR3 loop: CTSSMSALNYGYTL. The CDR3 DNA is TGTACCAGTAGTATGTCAGCGCTCAACTATGGCTACACCCTC.

The V call is TRBV7-2, the J call TRBJ1-6, with a possible D match to TRBD1 (5 bases). Germline V CDR1 and CDR2: SGHTA, FQGNSA. V shed 4 bases and J shed 8 bases, with 15 bases lying between them. This CDR3 is 15 amino acids long. The chain's CDR3 is CASSWTRDRDSPLHF. The CDR3 DNA reads as TGTGCCAGCAGCTGGACAAGGGATCGGGATTCACCCCTCCACTTT.

This clonotype was seen many times. The J gene is TRBJ1-5, the V gene TRBV6-5; TRBD1 matches at 8 bases. The CDR3 has 14 amino acids. CDR1 and CDR2 from the germline V gene are MNHEY and SVGAGI. The J segment lost 2 bases and the V segment lost 10 bases, leaving 7 bases of the junction unmatched. The CDR3 DNA reads TGTGCCACCCGGACAGGGAATGGCAATCAGCCCCAGCATTTT. This translates into CATRTGNGNQPQHF.

This clonotype was found many times. The CDR3 DNA reads as TGTGCCAGCAGCTTGGGCGGGCGGGGAAACACCATATATTTT. The encoded protein is CASSLGGRGNTIYF. The genes are TRBV5-5 and TRBJ1-3; no definite D call. The CDR3 is made up of 14 amino acids. CDR1 and CDR2 from the germline V gene are SGHKS and YYEKEE (reference sequence). Trimming pared 0 bases from V and 4 bases from J, leaving 8 bases between.

Remarks on this clonotype: A much larger clone lies one base from this, so it may be a read error. V is TRBV10-1 and J is TRBJ1-3; D unresolved. With 8 bases removed from V and 2 bases from J, the gap between germline ends came to 10 bases. Germline V gene data show CDR1 as WNHNN and CDR2 as SYGVQD (reference sequence). The CDR3 loop spans 13 amino acids. CDR3 residues: CASASGPGNTIYF. The CDR3 region has the DNA TGCGCCAGCGCGTCAGGCCCTGGAAACACCATATATTTT.

This clonotype occurred a few times. The rearrangement links TRBV12-3 or TRBV12-4 to TRBJ1-1, with 7 bases matching TRBD1. After removal of 5 bases from V and 4 bases from J, the junction contained 7 bases not matched to a gene. This CDR3 spans 14 amino acids. The CDR3 here is CASSHRGETTEAFF. The CDR3 DNA reads TGTGCCAGCAGTCACAGGGGAGAGACCACTGAAGCTTTCTTT.

A few counts support this clonotype. The gene calls are TRBV10-1 and TRBJ1-1; weak D call: TRBD1 (6 bases). Deletions cut 5 bases from V and 4 bases from J, with 11 bases between. Germline V CDR1 and CDR2: WNHNN, SYGVQD (reference sequence). The CDR3 is made up of 13 amino acids. CDR3 sequence reads: CASSSTGSTEAFF. Written as DNA, the CDR3 is TGCGCCAGCAGTAGTACAGGGAGCACTGAAGCTTTCTTT.

This clonotype was counted many times. The V gene is TRBV5-1, the J gene TRBJ2-1, with TRBD2 identical over 11 bases. The CDR3 consists of 15 residues. Trimming cost V 4 bases and J 6 bases; bases outside gene matches: 6. Germline V lookup: CDR1 SGHRS, CDR2 YFSETQ. The CDR3 here is CASSILAGDINEQFF. CDR3 in DNA: TGCGCCAGCAGCATACTAGCGGGGGACATCAATGAGCAGTTCTTC.

The rearrangement joins TRBV20-1 to TRBJ1-2; 9 positions match TRBD1. CDR3 length: 13 amino acids. V lost 2 bases and J lost 8; bases outside the gene matches: 6. Germline V gene lookup returns CDR1 DFQATT and CDR2 SNEGSKA (reference sequence). This CDR3 reads CSARPGQGSGYTF. In DNA form, the CDR3 reads TGCAGTGCTAGACCTGGACAGGGGAGCGGCTACACCTTC.

This clonotype came up many times. The V and J genes are TRBV18 and TRBJ2-1; TRBD2 matches at 7 bases. Trimming cost V 2 bases and J 8 bases; bases outside gene matches: 6. The CDR3 contains 14 residues. Per germline, CDR1 KGHSH and CDR2 LQKENI. This CDR3 reads CASSPKRGAYEQFF. CDR3 DNA: TGTGCCAGCTCACCAAAGCGGGGAGCCTATGAGCAGTTCTTC.

This clonotype was detected many times. The chain recombines TRBV19 with TRBJ1-2, with a possible D match to TRBD1 (5 bases). CDR1 is LNHDA and CDR2 is SQIVND in the germline V gene (reference sequence). Between the trimmed V and J ends, which lost 7 bases and 4 bases, there was a span of 16 bases. This CDR3 contains 14 residues. The CDR3 sequence is CASMVAGTGYGYTF. The CDR3 DNA reads as TGTGCCAGTATGGTAGCAGGGACTGGCTATGGCTACACCTTC.